These T cell receptor beta chains were read from a single sample in a study of tumor and adjacent non-tumor tissue in lung cancer. TCRdb redid the calling of the multiplex PCR reads with MiXCR, one entry per CDR3 protein. This table has 120,000 to 150,000 distinct CDR3 sequences, around two thirds appearing once. Sequencing used lung tumor tissue. The source is a man in his 60s with small cell lung cancer. CDR3s include the opening cysteine and the closing phenylalanine or tryptophan. D genes are given only for firm matches. The size of a clone is reported for some rows only, either as once, few or many, or as a class for expanded clones.

>TRBV12-3/TRBV12-4|NA|TRBJ1-1|TRBD1
CASSHPTGRRRTEAFF
TGTGCCAGCAGCCATCCGACAGGGCGCAGGCGAACCGAAGCTTTCTTC
>TRBV28|NA|TRBJ1-5|NA
CASSSGEPQHF
TGTGCCAGCAGTTCAGGGGAGCCCCAGCATTTT
>TRBV28|many|TRBJ2-4|NA
CASNHDSPKNIQYF
TGTGCCAGTAACCACGACAGCCCCAAAAACATTCAGTACTTC
>TRBV6-2/TRBV6-3|few|TRBJ2-3|NA
CASKGRNTDTQYF
TGTGCCAGCAAGGGGCGGAACACAGATACGCAGTATTTT
>TRBV28|once|TRBJ2-1|TRBD2
CASRPSGAKAGNEHFF
TGTGCCAGCAGACCGAGCGGGGCCAAAGCGGGGAATGAGCACTTCTTC
>TRBV5-4|NA|TRBJ2-1|TRBD2
CASSLWASGAYNEQFF
TGTGCCAGCAGCTTGTGGGCTAGCGGAGCATACAATGAGCAGTTCTTC
>TRBV30|NA|TRBJ1-6|NA
CAYSRQKLNSPLHF
TGTGCCTACTCCAGGCAGAAGCTAAATTCACCCCTCCACTTT
>TRBV6-1|few|TRBJ2-1|TRBD2
CASREGLALNEQFF
TGTGCCAGCAGAGAGGGACTAGCGTTGAATGAGCAGTTCTTC
>TRBV6-1|NA|TRBJ2-7|NA
CVSIIIRSSYEQYF
TGTGTCAGCATTATAATTCGGAGCTCCTACGAGCAGTACTTC
>TRBV10-3|NA|TRBJ2-1|NA
CAMSGWPEQFF
TGTGCCATGTCCGGGTGGCCTGAGCAGTTCTTC
>TRBV12-3/TRBV12-4|NA|TRBJ2-2|TRBD1
CDSSRTGSGAGNTGELFF
TGTGACAGCTCTAGGACAGGGTCTGGTGCGGGGAACACCGGGGAGCTGTTTTTT
>TRBV6-6|NA|TRBJ2-2|NA
CASRFPNTGELFF
TGTGCCAGCAGATTCCCAAACACCGGGGAGCTGTTTTTT
>TRBV29-1|NA|TRBJ1-2|NA
CSVEGGPRGVGYTF
TGCAGCGTTGAAGGAGGGCCTCGGGGTGTGGGCTACACCTTC
>TRBV28|once|TRBJ1-2|NA
CASSLGMGGSGYTF
TGTGCCAGCAGTTTAGGGATGGGCGGCTCTGGCTACACCTTC
>TRBV6-6|few|TRBJ2-5|TRBD1
CASSYAGTGGRETQYF
TGTGCCAGCAGTTACGCCGGGACAGGGGGACGAGAGACCCAGTACTTC
>TRBV29-1|NA|TRBJ2-3|NA
CSVRDNTPYF
TGCAGCGTACGAGATAATACGCCGTATTTT